This T cell receptor beta chain appears in the sequencing data of a study of T-cell memory formation after mild COVID-19. Whole-study results and caveats: Some responding clones appeared in pre-infection memory, suggesting cross-reactive memory joined. The authors did not confirm SARS-CoV-2 specificity of second-wave clones peaking day 37.

This clonotype is a singleton in its sample. Its target is not known. The CDR3 has 15 residues. V lost 1 base, J lost 4 bases, and 13 bases lay in between. Using its own MiXCR run on the 5' RACE reads, TCRdb lists one record per CDR3 protein. The sample shows about 610,000 distinct CDR3 sequences, about 18% of them seen only once. The V gene is TRBV12-3 or TRBV12-4, the J gene TRBJ1-2, with TRBD1 as a possible D gene (6 bases). Specimen: PBMCs or a T cell subset sorted from them (not recorded which). This receptor was taken from an adult woman who had mild COVID-19 (a few samples of this study predate the infection). Cell type and time point are not known. The CDR3 loop reads CASSLEQGGVYGYTF. In DNA, the CDR3 is TGTGCCAGCAGTTTAGAACAGGGCGGAGTCTATGGCTACACCTTC.